This TCR beta chain was captured by sequencing in a study of cytomegalovirus exposure and HLA in healthy donors. Findings and limits, study-wide: TCR beta chains associated with HLA were, in a later analysis, more clonally expanded than equally common others. Reportedly, cytomegalovirus status was diagnosed with high sensitivity and specificity. In most subjects, TCR beta sequences reportedly gave accurate predictions of HLA-A and HLA-B alleles.

At sampling all donors were nominally healthy, likely with unrecorded immune exposures. Trimming shortened V by 1 base and J by 6 bases, and 7 bases separated the two germline ends. The CDR3 length is 13 residues. CDR1 and CDR2 from the germline V gene are SGHNT and YENEEA. About this clone itself: Its antigen remains unidentified.

The primer mix had 60 Vbeta and 13 Jbeta primers. Repertoires were generated with immunoSEQ multiplex PCR, while TCRdb's copy carries only in-frame clones and drops some. The profile shows 98,000 or so clones, around 82% of them singletons. The chain uses TRBV11-3 and TRBJ2-1, with D uncertain. The source material was PBMCs. The origin of this receptor is a woman aged 40 to 50 in good health and CMV-seronegative. The CDR3 here is CASSLVNSNEQFF. The CDR3 nucleotides read TGTGCCAGCAGCTTAGTAAATTCCAATGAGCAGTTCTTC.